Only a few counts were recorded for the clone carrying this T cell receptor beta chain. Its target is not known. This sample stems from a study of T cell responses to AZD1222 COVID-19 vaccine. Study-level results: The sample set comprised mostly white British donors with more females, and clonal diversity was possibly underestimated. Spike-specific TCR breadth rose after two AZD1222 doses, and depth rose as well. Recipients of AZD1222 seropositive at baseline numbered only 5 or 6.

Only in-frame clones appear in the TCRdb table, and some are missing; sequencing was by immunoSEQ multiplex PCR. This table holds about 150,000 clones, approximately 87% found once. The CDR3 is 15 amino acids. The J gene is TRBJ1-1, the V gene TRBV21-1; whether TRBD1, the table's D call, matches the DNA was not checked. TRBV21-1 is a pseudogene locus. The receptor was derived from an adult who received the AZD1222 COVID-19 vaccine. Sequencing was performed on peripheral blood, taken 28 days after the second AZD1222 dose. This CDR3 reads CASSNTGPGNTEAFF. CDR3 nucleotides: TGTGCCAGCAGCAATACAGGGCCTGGGAACACTGAAGCTTTCTTT.